This entry describes one T cell receptor (beta chain). Its target is not known. These data originate in a study of early T cells in non-severe SARS-CoV-2 infection. Study at large: Bulk RNA isolated from unsorted whole blood underwent sequencing; chains were not paired.

Looked up from germline, CDR1 is SGHTA and CDR2 is FQGNSA. V lost 1 base, J lost 6 bases, and 10 bases lay in between. The CDR3 spans 13 residues. The study, taken as a whole, reports: Reliance on VDJdb matching favored anti-spike CD8 responses; private and CD4 specificities were missed.

Individual cDNA molecules were tagged with unique molecular identifiers. TCRdb used MiXCR to reprocess the 5' RACE reads, holding one entry per CDR3 protein. Altogether roughly 25,000 distinct CDR3 sequences are present, about 4.5% being singletons, with the ten largest covering more than 15%. Sequenced sample: whole blood. The TCR was taken from an adult who was a healthcare worker with PCR-confirmed SARS-CoV-2 infection or an uninfected control (not recorded which). V usage is TRBV7-2 and J usage is TRBJ2-7; D not resolved. The CDR3 coding sequence is TGTGCCAGCAGCTTAGATTTCTTATCCGAGCAGTACTTC. Protein: CASSLDFLSEQYF.